This T cell receptor beta chain was recorded in a study of cytomegalovirus exposure and HLA in healthy donors. Study-wide results and caveats: A cluster of highly shared sequence variants was likely a sequencing artifact. In presence/absence analyses, roughly uniform sequencing depth across donors was assumed. TCR beta chain V- and J-gene trimming was linked, in a later analysis, to a missense variant in DCLRE1C.

PCR employed 60 Vbeta and 13 Jbeta primers. Data came from immunoSEQ multiplex PCR; TCRdb stores just in-frame clones and leaves some out. The data hold approximately 100,000 clones, with 76% observed a single time. Donors likely had unrecorded immune exposures despite being nominally healthy when sampled. CDR1 is SQVTM, CDR2 ANQGSEA, per germline. V lost 7 bases and J lost 4; bases outside the gene matches: 8. This CDR3 has 14 residues. With regard to this clone: The antigen remains undetermined.

Sequenced sample: PBMCs. The receptor comes from a man aged 40-49 years in good health and CMV-seronegative. J is TRBJ2-5 and V is TRBV29-1; 11 bases are a match to TRBD1. In DNA, the CDR3 is TGCAGCGGCGGGGGACAGGGGGTGGGAGAGACCCAGTACTTC. Amino acids: CSGGGQGVGETQYF.